These T cell receptor beta chains were read from a single sample in a study of cytomegalovirus exposure and HLA in healthy donors. TCRdb keeps only in-frame clones here, not all; method: immunoSEQ multiplex PCR. The top ten clones hold roughly 4% of a sample with under 130,000 clones, about 88% of them seen once. Specimen: PBMCs. These receptors were collected from a woman younger than 30 in good health and CMV-seropositive. The CDR3 runs from the conserved cysteine through the conserved F or W. A D gene is named only where the DNA matches it firmly. Some rows mark clone size as missing; the rest say once, few, many or name a class of expanded clone.

J gene: TRBJ1-2; D gene: TRBD1; V gene: TRBV2; clone size: NA; CDR3 protein: CASGGQGAIYGYTF; CDR3 DNA: TGTGCCAGCGGAGGACAGGGGGCTATCTATGGCTACACCTTC
J gene: TRBJ2-5; D gene: TRBD1; V gene: TRBV9; clone size: NA; CDR3 protein: CASSVVAGGLGFEETQYF; CDR3 DNA: TGTGCCAGCAGCGTAGTGGCAGGGGGCTTAGGTTTCGAGGAGACCCAGTACTTC
J gene: TRBJ2-7; D gene: TRBD1; V gene: TRBV7-3; clone size: NA; CDR3 protein: CASSLTGADEQYF; CDR3 DNA: TGTGCCAGCAGCTTGACAGGGGCCGACGAGCAGTACTTC
J gene: TRBJ1-2; D gene: NA; V gene: TRBV7-8; clone size: NA; CDR3 protein: CASSFGGLGYTF; CDR3 DNA: TGTGCCAGCAGCTTCGGGGGGTTAGGCTACACCTTC
J gene: TRBJ2-7; D gene: NA; V gene: TRBV28; clone size: NA; CDR3 protein: CASFAGGGSYEQYF; CDR3 DNA: TGTGCCAGCTTCGCCGGTGGGGGGTCCTACGAGCAGTACTTC
J gene: TRBJ1-2; D gene: TRBD1; V gene: TRBV27; clone size: NA; CDR3 protein: CASSPLTGTGLDGYTF; CDR3 DNA: TGTGCCAGCAGTCCCCTCACCGGGACAGGGCTCGATGGCTACACCTTC
J gene: TRBJ2-3; D gene: TRBD2; V gene: TRBV4-2; clone size: NA; CDR3 protein: CASRQGTSGSTDTQYF; CDR3 DNA: TGTGCCAGCAGGCAAGGCACTAGCGGGAGCACAGATACGCAGTATTTT
J gene: TRBJ2-5; D gene: NA; V gene: TRBV6-5; clone size: once; CDR3 protein: CASTSPGSRETQYF; CDR3 DNA: TGTGCCAGCACCTCACCAGGGTCGCGGGAGACCCAGTACTTC
J gene: TRBJ2-3; D gene: TRBD1; V gene: TRBV11-1; clone size: NA; CDR3 protein: CASSHGQGVDADTQYF; CDR3 DNA: TGTGCCAGCAGCCACGGACAGGGGGTAGATGCAGATACGCAGTATTTT
J gene: TRBJ2-5; D gene: NA; V gene: TRBV27; clone size: once; CDR3 protein: CASSSFGETQYF; CDR3 DNA: TGTGCCAGCAGTTCATTCGGGGAGACCCAGTACTTC
J gene: TRBJ2-7; D gene: NA; V gene: TRBV30; clone size: NA; CDR3 protein: CAWRRPGLGEQYF; CDR3 DNA: TGTGCCTGGAGAAGGCCTGGACTTGGCGAGCAGTACTTC
J gene: TRBJ2-1; D gene: NA; V gene: TRBV9; clone size: NA; CDR3 protein: CASTLSRGASRNEQFF; CDR3 DNA: TGTGCCAGCACCCTTAGCCGGGGGGCGAGTAGGAATGAGCAGTTCTTC
J gene: TRBJ2-7; D gene: TRBD2; V gene: TRBV5-6; clone size: NA; CDR3 protein: CASSRPGLAGEQYF; CDR3 DNA: TGTGCCAGCAGCCGACCGGGACTAGCGGGCGAGCAGTACTTC
J gene: TRBJ2-2; D gene: TRBD1; V gene: TRBV6-4; clone size: NA; CDR3 protein: CASSPTAGTGHGELFF; CDR3 DNA: TGTGCCAGCAGTCCAACTGCCGGGACAGGGCACGGGGAGCTGTTTTTT
J gene: TRBJ2-2; D gene: NA; V gene: TRBV6-6; clone size: NA; CDR3 protein: CASGQPEITGELFF; CDR3 DNA: TGTGCCAGCGGCCAGCCGGAGATCACCGGGGAGCTGTTTTTT
J gene: TRBJ2-5; D gene: TRBD1; V gene: TRBV7-9; clone size: NA; CDR3 protein: CASSLGIGQGARETQYF; CDR3 DNA: TGTGCCAGCAGCTTAGGGATCGGGCAGGGGGCGAGAGAGACCCAGTACTTC
J gene: TRBJ2-2; D gene: NA; V gene: TRBV27; clone size: NA; CDR3 protein: CASLGLSGELFF; CDR3 DNA: TGTGCCAGCCTTGGGCTGAGCGGGGAGCTGTTTTTT
J gene: TRBJ2-3; D gene: NA; V gene: TRBV6-6; clone size: NA; CDR3 protein: CASRETSGTDTQYF; CDR3 DNA: TGTGCCAGCCGGGAGACTAGTGGCACAGATACGCAGTATTTT
J gene: TRBJ2-2; D gene: TRBD1; V gene: TRBV9; clone size: NA; CDR3 protein: CASSVGTGNTGELFF; CDR3 DNA: TGTGCCAGCAGCGTAGGGACAGGGAACACCGGGGAGCTGTTTTTT
J gene: TRBJ2-4; D gene: TRBD2; V gene: TRBV7-9; clone size: NA; CDR3 protein: CASSLGGAGRVIQYF; CDR3 DNA: TGTGCCAGCAGCTTAGGAGGAGCGGGGAGGGTCATTCAGTACTTC
J gene: TRBJ1-3; D gene: NA; V gene: TRBV6-5; clone size: NA; CDR3 protein: CASSYSRGYSGNTIYF; CDR3 DNA: TGTGCCAGCAGTTACTCGAGGGGGTACTCTGGAAACACCATATATTTT
J gene: TRBJ2-3; D gene: TRBD2; V gene: TRBV30; clone size: NA; CDR3 protein: CAWSLAGSTDTQYF; CDR3 DNA: TGTGCCTGGAGCCTAGCGGGAAGCACAGATACGCAGTATTTT
J gene: TRBJ1-5; D gene: TRBD1; V gene: TRBV28; clone size: NA; CDR3 protein: CASLGTENLINQPQHF; CDR3 DNA: TGTGCCAGCTTAGGGACAGAAAATTTAATCAATCAGCCCCAGCATTTT
J gene: TRBJ2-7; D gene: NA; V gene: TRBV28; clone size: NA; CDR3 protein: CASRGQVSYEQYF; CDR3 DNA: TGTGCCAGCAGGGGTCAGGTATCCTACGAGCAGTACTTC
J gene: TRBJ2-3; D gene: NA; V gene: TRBV2; clone size: NA; CDR3 protein: CASSEAQGGWGDTQYF; CDR3 DNA: TGTGCCAGCAGTGAAGCGCAGGGGGGTTGGGGAGATACGCAGTATTTT
J gene: TRBJ1-2; D gene: NA; V gene: TRBV25-1; clone size: NA; CDR3 protein: CASSEWKGFSGYTF; CDR3 DNA: TGTGCCAGCAGTGAATGGAAGGGGTTCAGTGGCTACACCTTC
J gene: TRBJ1-2; D gene: NA; V gene: TRBV28; clone size: NA; CDR3 protein: CASSLESWGSDGYTF; CDR3 DNA: TGTGCCAGCAGTTTAGAGTCTTGGGGCTCCGATGGCTACACCTTC
J gene: TRBJ1-2; D gene: TRBD1; V gene: TRBV6-5; clone size: NA; CDR3 protein: CASTRQGNIYGYTF; CDR3 DNA: TGTGCCAGCACCCGACAGGGAAACATCTATGGCTACACCTTC
J gene: TRBJ2-2; D gene: TRBD2; V gene: TRBV4-1; clone size: NA; CDR3 protein: CASSRTSGSFTGELFF; CDR3 DNA: TGCGCCAGCAGTCGGACTAGCGGGAGTTTCACCGGGGAGCTGTTTTTT
J gene: TRBJ2-3; D gene: NA; V gene: TRBV28; clone size: NA; CDR3 protein: CASSASTDTQYF; CDR3 DNA: TGTGCCAGCAGTGCGAGCACAGATACGCAGTATTTT
J gene: TRBJ1-2; D gene: TRBD1; V gene: TRBV6-6; clone size: NA; CDR3 protein: CASSFNRGTDGYTF; CDR3 DNA: TGTGCCAGCAGTTTCAACAGGGGGACCGATGGCTACACCTTC
J gene: TRBJ1-2; D gene: TRBD1; V gene: TRBV15; clone size: NA; CDR3 protein: CATSRQDRGPGYGYTF; CDR3 DNA: TGTGCCACCAGCAGACAAGACAGGGGGCCGGGCTATGGCTACACCTTC
J gene: TRBJ1-1; D gene: NA; V gene: TRBV10-3; clone size: NA; CDR3 protein: CAISALSRGADSTQTEAFF; CDR3 DNA: TGTGCCATCAGCGCTCTATCCCGTGGCGCGGATTCAACCCAGACTGAAGCTTTCTTT
J gene: TRBJ2-7; D gene: NA; V gene: TRBV16; clone size: once; CDR3 protein: CASSHDSFGVGYEQYF; CDR3 DNA: TGTGCCAGCAGCCACGATTCCTTCGGAGTCGGGTACGAGCAGTACTTC
J gene: TRBJ1-4; D gene: NA; V gene: TRBV11-3; clone size: few; CDR3 protein: CASTFRGEKLFF; CDR3 DNA: TGTGCCAGCACCTTCAGAGGTGAAAAACTGTTTTTT
J gene: TRBJ2-5; D gene: NA; V gene: TRBV5-1; clone size: NA; CDR3 protein: CASSLVEGETQYF; CDR3 DNA: TGCGCCAGCAGCTTGGTGGAGGGGGAGACCCAGTACTTC
J gene: TRBJ1-5; D gene: NA; V gene: TRBV12-5; clone size: NA; CDR3 protein: CASGLSREGNQPQHF; CDR3 DNA: TGTGCTAGTGGTTTGAGCAGGGAGGGCAATCAGCCCCAGCATTTT